The 21 T cell receptor beta chains below come from one sample, sequenced in a study of T cells in Graves' hyperthyroidism and ophthalmopathy. The investigators amplified TCR beta CDR3 regions from RNA transcripts. TCR CDR3 regions were first amplified by RT-PCR with HTBI primers. TCRdb re-called the multiplex PCR reads with MiXCR, one entry per CDR3 protein. Seen here are 550,000 to 700,000 distinct CDR3 sequences, about 45% observed once, and the top ten hold around 17%. Input material: peripheral blood or thyroid tissue (not recorded which). These receptor sequences come from an adult woman with Graves' disease, either hyperthyroidism or ophthalmopathy (not recorded which).

This clonotype was detected ten times or more. This rearrangement joins TRBV2 to TRBJ1-1, with D possibly being TRBD1 (5 bases). Germline V CDR1 and CDR2: SNHLY, FYNNEI. CDR3 length: 13 residues. The V end lost 9 bases, the J end lost 3 bases, and 14 bases lay between the germline ends. For the CDR3, the DNA is TGTGCCAGTTCCCTAGGGGTGGACACTGAAGCTTTCTTT. It specifies CASSLGVDTEAFF.

Of note for this clonotype: This could be a read error, since a much larger clone is one nucleotide away. The genes are TRBV7-1 and TRBJ2-7; TRBD1 matches at 9 bases. TRBV7-1 is treated as an ORF (open reading frame) with a function not yet certain. The CDR3 runs to 13 residues. The CDR3 region has the DNA TGTGCCAGCAGCCGGGACAGGGAAAGCGAGCAGCACTTC. Its translation is CASSRDRESEQHF.

This clonotype has ten or more counts. The chain has TRBV7-9 and TRBJ2-5; 10 bases are a match to TRBD2. CDR1 is SEHNR and CDR2 is FQNEAQ in the germline V gene (reference sequence). With V trimmed by 5 bases and J by 4 bases, 13 bases remained unmatched. The CDR3 has 17 residues. CDR3 DNA: TGTGCCAGCAGCCTCCTCCCCGGGACTAGCGTATTAGAGACCCAGTACTTC. Its protein is CASSLLPGTSVLETQYF. The full variable domain, completed using reference TRBV7-9 and TRBJ2-5, is DTGVSQNPRHKITKRGQNVTFRCDPISEHNRLYWYRQTLGQGPEFLTYFQNEAQLEKSRLLSDRFSAERPKGSFSTLEIQRTEQGDSAMYLCASSLLPGTSVLETQYFGPGTRLLVL.

The CDR3 DNA reads as TGTGCCAGCAGCCGGACAACCCCTGGAAACACCATATATTTT. Translation: CASSRTTPGNTIYF. The chain employs TRBV14 and TRBJ1-3, with D tentatively TRBD1 (5 bases). The ends were cut back, 4 bases at V and 2 bases at J, with 9 bases in the middle. The V gene's germline CDR1 is SGHDN and CDR2 FVKESK. The CDR3 length is 14 residues.

This clonotype was observed many times. The V gene is TRBV12-3 or TRBV12-4, the J gene TRBJ1-6; D is perhaps TRBD1 (6 bases). CDR3 length: 14 residues. V lost 11 bases, J lost 5 bases, and 16 bases lay in between. CDR3 sequence (DNA): TGTGCCTCCAAGGGGGAGACGGATAATTCACCCCTCCACTTT. Translation: CASKGETDNSPLHF.

This clonotype was picked up many times. CDR3 nucleotides: TGTGCCAGCAAGTGGACCCCGCCGGCCACCGGGGAGCTGTTTTTT. Residues: CASKWTPPATGELFF. This chain connects TRBV6-2 or TRBV6-3 to TRBJ2-2; D remains ambiguous. Deletions cut 7 bases from V and 4 bases from J, with 16 bases between. Per the germline V gene, CDR1 is MNHEY and CDR2 is SVGEGT. The CDR3 length is 15 residues.

The chain joins TRBV20-1 to TRBJ2-7, with 9 nucleotides matching TRBD1. The CDR3 runs to 14 residues. Trimming took 6 bases from V and 6 from J; bases not matched to a gene: 12. Germline CDR1 DFQATT, CDR2 SNEGSKA (reference sequence). CDR3 sequence: CSAPRPGQGPEQYF. The CDR3, as DNA: TGCAGTGCCCCTAGGCCGGGACAGGGCCCCGAGCAGTACTTC.

This rearrangement joins TRBV15 to TRBJ1-1; no firm D call. This CDR3 is 13 amino acids long. Trimming removed 3 bases from V and 7 bases from J, with 12 bases in between. From germline, CDR1 is LNHNV and CDR2 YYDKDF (reference sequence). In DNA, the CDR3 is TGTGCCACCAGCAGGGCCGTAGGGCTTGAAGCTTTCTTT. Encoded protein: CATSRAVGLEAFF.

The CDR3 reads CASSPRQKNTGELFF. CDR3 nucleotide sequence: TGTGCCAGCAGTCCAAGACAGAAGAACACCGGGGAGCTGTTTTTT. The chain has TRBV12-3 or TRBV12-4 and TRBJ2-2; possibly TRBD1 for D (5 bases). V dropped 5 bases and J dropped 1 base, with 11 bases sitting between them. The CDR3 extends over 15 amino acids.

This clonotype was counted at least ten times. The chain has TRBV19 and TRBJ1-5; D not certain. The germline V gene encodes CDR1 LNHDA and CDR2 SQIVND (reference sequence). V dropped 5 bases and J dropped 4 bases, with 6 bases sitting between them. The CDR3 length is 12 residues. Here the CDR3 DNA reads TGTGCCAGTAGTCGGGTAAATCAGCCCCAGCATTTT. This translates into CASSRVNQPQHF.

This chain uses TRBV19 with TRBJ2-2; 7 bases line up with TRBD1. Germline values: CDR1 LNHDA, CDR2 SQIVND (reference sequence). The CDR3 consists of 18 residues. Losses at the gene ends were 4 bases for V and 0 bases for J; bases not matched to a gene: 11. The CDR3 DNA is TGTGCCAGTAGTACGGGGACAGTGGACCTCACGAACACCGGGGAGCTGTTTTTT. It encodes CASSTGTVDLTNTGELFF.

The CDR3 DNA reads TGTGCCAGCACTGACACGGCGTCCCTAGTGTACTTC. As protein: CASTDTASLVYF. The V call is TRBV6-6, the J call TRBJ2-5; D is undetermined. Germline loops: CDR1 MNHNY, CDR2 SVGAGI (reference sequence). The CDR3 length is 12 residues. V lost 7 bases and J lost 13, with 19 bases in between.

V is TRBV7-9 and J is TRBJ2-5, with D perhaps matching TRBD1 or TRBD2 (5 bases each). The germline V gene encodes CDR1 SEHNR and CDR2 FQNEAQ (reference sequence). This CDR3 contains 13 residues. V gave up 5 bases and J gave up 9 bases, with 16 bases separating them. This chain's CDR3 is CASSTWGPLSQYF. CDR3 sequence (DNA): TGTGCCAGCAGCACCTGGGGACCGCTTTCCCAGTACTTC.

The CDR3 DNA sequence: TGCGCCAGCAGCGTTGGGACAGGGGCTGGTCAGCCCCAGCATTTT. It translates to CASSVGTGAGQPQHF. This sequence joins TRBV5-1 and TRBJ1-5; 10 bases align to TRBD1. The CDR3 spans 15 residues. In germline, CDR1 is SGHRS, CDR2 YFSETQ. The trim removed 4 bases at V and 6 bases at J, leaving 7 bases unmatched.

This clonotype came up many times. This chain uses TRBV6-5 with TRBJ1-2, with unresolved D. Trimming cost V 0 bases and J 0 bases, with 11 bases left between them. The CDR3 is made up of 16 amino acids. CDR1 and CDR2 (germline): MNHEY, SVGAGI. As DNA, the CDR3 is TGTGCCAGCAGTTACTCGACGCTCCCTTCTAACTATGGCTACACCTTC. Residues: CASSYSTLPSNYGYTF.

The chain joins TRBV30 to TRBJ1-1; 7 positions match TRBD1. The ends lost 0 bases at V and 6 bases at J; junction bases unmatched: 1. The CDR3 length is 12 residues. Per the germline V gene, CDR1 is GTSNPN and CDR2 is SVGIG (reference sequence). The CDR3 DNA reads TGTGCCTGGAGTGTGCAGGGGGCTGAAGCTTTCTTT. Amino acid sequence: CAWSVQGAEAFF.

CDR3 sequence: CASSYDSSNQPQHF. CDR3 coding DNA: TGTGCCAGCAGCTATGACAGTAGCAATCAGCCCCAGCATTTT. V gene TRBV7-8 combines with J gene TRBJ1-5, with D possibly TRBD1 on 5 matching bases. V dropped 4 bases and J dropped 0 bases, with 7 bases sitting between them. Germline-derived CDR1 and CDR2 are SGHVS and FQNEAQ. This CDR3 contains 14 residues. The full variable domain, its missing parts supplied by reference TRBV7-8 and TRBJ1-5, is GAGVSQSPRYKVAKRGQDVALRCDPISGHVSLFWYQQALGQGPEFLTYFQNEAQLDKSGLPSDRFFAERPEGSVSTLKIQRTQQEDSAVYLCASSYDSSNQPQHFGDGTRLSIL.

There are many counts of this clonotype. The chain joins TRBV11-2 to TRBJ2-7, with D maybe TRBD2 (5 bases). Germline values: CDR1 SGHAT, CDR2 FQNNGV. The CDR3 extends over 14 amino acids. Trimming left V 7 bases short and J 7 bases short, with 20 bases between. The CDR3 DNA is TGTGCCAGCATCAAAGTTACTAGATTGTGGGAGCAGTACTTC. Protein: CASIKVTRLWEQYF.

This clonotype was observed many times. The chain recombines TRBV29-1 with TRBJ2-2; either TRBD1 or TRBD2 may supply D (5 bases each). V was pared by 0 bases and J by 8 bases, with 16 bases between. The length of the CDR3 is 15 residues. CDR1 and CDR2 (germline): SQVTM, ANQGSEA. CDR3 loop: CSVEDPGRKAGELFF. CDR3 in DNA: TGCAGCGTTGAAGACCCGGGACGTAAAGCGGGGGAGCTGTTTTTT.

V and J are TRBV24-1 and TRBJ2-3; the match to TRBD1 covers 10 bases. Germline CDR1 reads KGHDR; CDR2 reads SFDVKD. This CDR3 comprises 16 residues. The V and J ends lost 4 bases and 5 bases, in that order; junction bases with no gene match: 8. The CDR3 reads CATSESGTGEEDTQYF. The DNA for the CDR3 is TGTGCCACCAGTGAATCCGGGACAGGGGAGGAAGATACGCAGTATTTT.

This chain connects TRBV10-3 to TRBJ1-2; D not certain. This CDR3 spans 13 amino acids. CDR1 ENHRY and CDR2 SYGVKD come from the germline V gene. Trimming removed 0 bases from V and 3 bases from J, with 5 bases in between. The CDR3: CAISESQDYGYTF. The DNA of the CDR3 is TGTGCCATCAGTGAGTCGCAGGACTATGGCTACACCTTC.